Listed below are T cell receptor beta chains from one sample, sequenced in a study of CD8 T cells in Susac syndrome. MiXCR, run by TCRdb on the immunoSEQ multiplex PCR reads, gives a single entry per CDR3 protein. The repertoire holds roughly 180,000 distinct CDR3 sequences, with roughly 94% as singletons. The sequencing sample was made of CD4+ T cells from PBMCs. These receptors were taken from a human donor in good health. CDR3s include the opening cysteine and the closing phenylalanine or tryptophan. D genes are given only for firm matches. Not every row has a clone size; where given, it reads once, few, many or a size class.

TRBJ2-3 NA TRBV20-1 NA CSAIPTTTDTQYF TGCAGTGCTATCCCGACTACCACAGATACGCAGTATTTT
TRBJ2-2 NA TRBV11-2 NA CASSLRTEAFFNTGELFF TGTGCCAGCAGCTTAAGAACAGAGGCATTCTTCAACACCGGGGAGCTGTTTTTT
TRBJ2-7 NA TRBV30 NA CAWTGTTYEQYF TGTGCCTGGACCGGGACGACCTACGAGCAGTACTTC
TRBJ2-4 once TRBV30 TRBD2 CAWSGLQRTSGSPRDKNIQYF TGTGCCTGGAGTGGGCTTCAACGGACTAGCGGGAGCCCGCGGGACAAAAACATTCAGTACTTC
TRBJ2-7 NA TRBV20-1 NA CSAPRRRRSYEQYF TGCAGTGCTCCTCGAAGACGCCGCTCCTACGAGCAGTACTTC
TRBJ2-7 NA TRBV12-3/TRBV12-4 NA CASRETGHSYEQYF TGTGCCAGCAGGGAGACAGGTCACTCCTACGAGCAGTACTTC
TRBJ2-3 NA TRBV5-1 NA CASSLFIDNTQYF TGCGCCAGCAGCTTGTTTATAGATAATACGCAGTATTTT
TRBJ2-3 NA TRBV29-1 TRBD1 CSVTRQGPTDTQYF TGCAGCGTCACTAGACAGGGGCCCACAGATACGCAGTATTTT
TRBJ2-5 NA TRBV30 NA CAWNPGRETQYF TGTGCCTGGAATCCGGGGCGTGAGACCCAGTACTTC
TRBJ1-1 NA TRBV30 NA CAWSATEAFF TGTGCCTGGAGTGCAACTGAAGCTTTCTTT
TRBJ1-2 NA TRBV28 NA CASTRNTLLLNYGYTF TGTGCCAGCACGAGGAACACCCTACTCCTTAACTATGGCTACACCTTC
TRBJ2-5 NA TRBV5-1 TRBD2 CASSSGLAGVETQYF TGCGCCAGCAGCTCGGGACTAGCGGGAGTGGAGACCCAGTACTTC
TRBJ2-7 NA TRBV5-1 NA CATPGLGTYEQYF TGCGCCACCCCGGGTCTAGGGACCTACGAGCAGTACTTC
TRBJ1-5 once TRBV7-2 NA CASSFPGRDQPQHF TGTGCCAGCAGCTTTCCCGGGCGGGATCAGCCCCAGCATTTT
TRBJ2-1 NA TRBV20-1 TRBD2 CSATGLGNEQFF TGCAGTGCAACGGGACTAGGGAATGAGCAGTTCTTC
TRBJ2-7 NA TRBV28 NA CASRHPTGYEQYF TGTGCCAGCAGACACCCGACAGGATACGAGCAGTACTTC
TRBJ2-1 NA TRBV20-1 TRBD1 CSVFGRGRNEQFF TGCAGTGTGTTTGGAAGGGGGCGCAATGAGCAGTTCTTC
TRBJ1-4 NA TRBV29-1 NA CSVEEGGKKLFF TGCAGCGTTGAAGAAGGGGGGAAAAAACTGTTTTTT
TRBJ2-7 NA TRBV14 NA CASSLTHRGAWQYF TGTGCCAGCAGCCTTACTCACCGCGGAGCATGGCAGTACTTC
TRBJ2-1 NA TRBV28 NA CASSSLGGRSYNEQFF TGTGCCAGCAGTTCGCTCGGAGGCAGATCCTACAATGAGCAGTTCTTC
TRBJ1-2 NA TRBV5-1 TRBD1 CASSLDEGATGGYTF TGCGCCAGCAGCTTGGATGAGGGGGCGACGGGCGGCTACACCTTC
TRBJ1-2 NA TRBV5-1 NA CASSAGAGGYGYTF TGCGCCAGCAGCGCGGGAGCTGGAGGCTATGGCTACACCTTC